One and the same sample provided the 9 T cell receptor beta chains below, sequenced in a study of blood T cell repertoires in COVID-19. Only in-frame clones appear in the TCRdb table, and some are missing; sequencing was by immunoSEQ multiplex PCR. This table has about 310,000 clones, about 89% appearing once. The specimen was PBMCs or T cells enriched from blood (not recorded which). The receptors stem from a woman in her thirties or forties who had recovered from COVID-19.

The CDR3 sequence is CASSYGGIGDNEQFF. As DNA, the CDR3 is TGTGCCAGCAGCTACGGGGGGATTGGAGACAATGAGCAGTTCTTC. The chain is built from TRBV7-9 and TRBJ2-1, with 7 bases that match TRBD2. Germline CDR1 and CDR2: SEHNR and FQNEAQ (reference sequence). This CDR3 region has 15 residues. J lost 5 bases, V lost 4 bases, and 8 bases had no gene match.

The V gene is TRBV18, the J gene TRBJ2-7; 8 bases match TRBD1. Germline CDR1 is KGHSH and CDR2 is LQKENI. The CDR3 length is 15 residues. V gave up 6 bases and J gave up 5 bases; unmatched junction bases: 12. CDR3 DNA: TGTGCCAGCTCGACCGACAGGGGAGTATTCGACGAGCAGTACTTC. Residues: CASSTDRGVFDEQYF.

The chain uses TRBV5-8 and TRBJ1-1; TRBD1 aligns across 7 bases. Germline V lookup: CDR1 SGHTS, CDR2 YDEGEE. Unmatched junction bases numbered 0, after V lost 0 bases and J lost 7 bases. The CDR3 sequence is 12 residues long. CDR3 amino acids: CASSLAGGEAFF. The CDR3 coding sequence is TGTGCCAGCAGCTTGGCAGGGGGTGAAGCTTTCTTT.

The CDR3 loop is CASSLQGEASTDTQYF. The CDR3 DNA is TGTGCCAGCAGCCTACAGGGGGAAGCTAGCACAGATACGCAGTATTTT. V is TRBV7-9 and J is TRBJ2-3, with 8 bases that match TRBD1. The junction had 7 bases not matched to a gene; V was cut back by 5 bases and J by 0 bases. The CDR3 covers 16 residues. Germline CDR1 is SEHNR and CDR2 is FQNEAQ (reference sequence).

The CDR3 reads CASSQGSSYNSPLHF. CDR3 nucleotide sequence: TGTGCCAGCAGCCAGGGGAGCTCCTATAATTCACCCCTCCACTTT. The rearrangement uses TRBV7-3 and TRBJ1-6; the D gene is possibly TRBD1 (6 bases). CDR3 length: 15 amino acids. Germline-derived CDR1 and CDR2 are SGHTA and FQGTGA. The V and J ends lost 5 bases and 0 bases respectively, with 8 bases between them.

This clone was seen once. The V gene is TRBV30, the J gene TRBJ1-3; no clear D gene. Germline CDR1 reads GTSNPN; CDR2 reads SVGIG (reference sequence). The CDR3 covers 17 residues. V dropped 3 bases and J dropped 0 bases, with 18 bases sitting between them. Written as DNA, the CDR3 is TGTGCCTGGAGGAATTTTGACTTTCTCAGCTCTGGAAACACCATATATTTT. The encoded protein is CAWRNFDFLSSGNTIYF.

This clone occurred a few times. V is TRBV7-9 and J is TRBJ2-1; 12 bases are shared with TRBD1. Germline V gene sequence: CDR1 SEHNR, CDR2 FQNEAQ (reference sequence). The CDR3 totals 16 residues. V shed 1 base and J 10 bases; nucleotides not matched to a gene: 8. CDR3 bases: TGTGCCAGCAGCTTAGGGGTTGGGACAGGGGGCGCGGAGCAGTTCTTC. Translation gives CASSLGVGTGGAEQFF. Looking up the rest from reference TRBV7-9 and TRBJ2-1 gives the full variable domain: DTGVSQNPRHKITKRGQNVTFRCDPISEHNRLYWYRQTLGQGPEFLTYFQNEAQLEKSRLLSDRFSAERPKGSFSTLEIQRTEQGDSAMYLCASSLGVGTGGAEQFFGPGTRLTVL.

The V call is TRBV4-2, the J call TRBJ2-5; the D gene is possibly TRBD2 (5 bases). Germline CDR1 LGHNA, CDR2 YNFKEQ. Trimming shortened V by 0 bases and J by 6 bases, and 14 bases separated the two germline ends. This CDR3 has 15 amino acids. CDR3 amino acids: CASSQDSEVAQTQYF. In DNA form, the CDR3 reads TGTGCCAGCAGCCAAGATAGCGAGGTAGCGCAGACCCAGTACTTC.

J is TRBJ1-1 and V is TRBV4-3; possible D gene TRBD1, 6 bases. V was cut by 2 bases and J by 0 bases, with 19 bases left in between. Per the germline V gene, CDR1 is LGHNA and CDR2 is YSLEER. The CDR3 contains 18 residues. The CDR3 DNA sequence: TGCGCCAGCAGCCAATTTTTGAATTCCGGGACACTGAACACTGAAGCTTTCTTT. Translated: CASSQFLNSGTLNTEAFF.